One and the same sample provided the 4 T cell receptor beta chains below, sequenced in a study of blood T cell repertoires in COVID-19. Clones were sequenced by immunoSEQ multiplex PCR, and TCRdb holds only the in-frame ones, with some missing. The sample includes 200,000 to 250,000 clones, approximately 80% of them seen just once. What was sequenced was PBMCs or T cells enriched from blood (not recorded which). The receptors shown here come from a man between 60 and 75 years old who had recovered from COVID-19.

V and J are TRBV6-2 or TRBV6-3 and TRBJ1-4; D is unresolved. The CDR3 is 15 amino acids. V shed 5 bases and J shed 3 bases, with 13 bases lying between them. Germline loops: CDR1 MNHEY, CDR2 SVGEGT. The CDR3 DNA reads TGTGCCAGCAGTCTTCCAGGTCTCTCTAATGAAAAACTGTTTTTT. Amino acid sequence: CASSLPGLSNEKLFF.

The CDR3 DNA is TGCGCCAGCAGCCAAGAGGGGGACAGTTATCTCACTGAAGCTTTCTTT. Amino acid sequence: CASSQEGDSYLTEAFF. V and J are TRBV4-3 and TRBJ1-1; 7 bases are a match to TRBD1. Per the germline V gene, CDR1 is LGHNA and CDR2 is YSLEER. CDR3 length: 16 residues. The trim removed 0 bases at V and 4 bases at J, leaving 8 bases unmatched.

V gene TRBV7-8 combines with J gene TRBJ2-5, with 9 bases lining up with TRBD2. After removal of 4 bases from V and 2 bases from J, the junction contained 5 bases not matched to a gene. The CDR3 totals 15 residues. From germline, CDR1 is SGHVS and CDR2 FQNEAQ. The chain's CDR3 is CASSWGTSIQETQYF. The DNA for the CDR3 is TGTGCCAGCAGCTGGGGGACTAGCATACAAGAGACCCAGTACTTC.

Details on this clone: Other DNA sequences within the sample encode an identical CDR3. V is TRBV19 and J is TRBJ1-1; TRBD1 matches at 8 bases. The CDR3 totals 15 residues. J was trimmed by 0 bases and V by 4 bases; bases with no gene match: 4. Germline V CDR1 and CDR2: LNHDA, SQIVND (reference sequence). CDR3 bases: TGTGCCAGTAGTAGAGACAGGGGTTTGAACACTGAAGCTTTCTTT. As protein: CASSRDRGLNTEAFF.